This passage covers 15 T cell receptor beta chains from one sample sequenced in a study of T cells after yellow fever vaccination. MiXCR, applied by TCRdb to the 5' RACE reads, yields one record per CDR3 protein. The table lists 400,000 or so distinct CDR3 sequences, 6.2% of them singletons, with over 12% in the top ten. Sequenced here: PBMCs, sampled 5 days after the yellow fever booster vaccination. These receptors were obtained from a man younger than 45 who received the YFV17D yellow fever vaccine.

This clonotype was seen more than once but under ten times. The chain links TRBV20-1 to TRBJ2-7, with unresolved D. V was trimmed by 3 bases and J by 0 bases, leaving 9 bases between them. The CDR3 has 13 amino acids. CDR1 and CDR2 from the germline V gene are DFQATT and SNEGSKA (reference sequence). The CDR3, as DNA: TGCAGTGCTAGGATTGACACCTCCTACGAGCAGTACTTC. Protein sequence: CSARIDTSYEQYF.

This clonotype was seen more than once but under ten times. The chain is built from TRBV7-2 and TRBJ1-4, with unresolved D. Trimming removed 2 bases at V and 5 bases at J, with 12 bases between. This CDR3 has 15 residues. In germline, CDR1 is SGHTA, CDR2 FQGNSA. CDR3 bases: TGTGCCAGCAGCTTAACCGGCCTGACAAATGAAAAACTGTTTTTT. Protein sequence: CASSLTGLTNEKLFF. Filled out from reference TRBV7-2 and TRBJ1-4, the complete variable domain reads GAGVSQSPSNKVTEKGKDVELRCDPISGHTALYWYRQSLGQGLEFLIYFQGNSAPDKSGLPSDRFSAERTGGSVSTLTIQRTQQEDSAVYLCASSLTGLTNEKLFFGSGTQLSVL.

This clonotype was seen more than once but under ten times. The CDR3 here is CSGLAGEGKNIQYF. In DNA form, the CDR3 reads TGCAGCGGCTTAGCGGGAGAGGGAAAAAACATTCAGTACTTC. The V gene is TRBV29-1, the J gene TRBJ2-4; 9 bases match TRBD2. J was trimmed by 4 bases and V by 7 bases; bases with no gene match: 8. Germline CDR1 is SQVTM and CDR2 is ANQGSEA. CDR3 length equals 14 residues. Supplemented by reference TRBV29-1 and TRBJ2-4, the full variable domain reads SAVISQKPSRDICQRGTSLTIQCQVDSQVTMMFWYRQQPGQSLTLIATANQGSEATYESGFVIDKFPISRPNLTFSTLTVSNMSPEDSSIYLCSGLAGEGKNIQYFGAGTRLSVL.

This clonotype was found once. This chain joins TRBV4-3 and TRBJ2-2; D ambiguous. CDR1 LGHNA and CDR2 YSLEER come from the germline V gene. The CDR3 runs to 14 residues. Trimming shortened V by 0 bases and J by 5 bases, and 7 bases separated the two germline ends. The CDR3 DNA is TGCGCCAGCAGCCAAGATTTAGGGACCGGGGAGCTGTTTTTT. Its translation is CASSQDLGTGELFF.

This clonotype was picked up many times. The gene calls are TRBV12-3 or TRBV12-4 and TRBJ2-7; TRBD2 is a possible D gene (6 bases). The CDR3 covers 14 residues. V lost 7 bases, J lost 2 bases, and 15 bases lay in between. CDR3 in amino acids: CASTPAGLTYEQYF. The CDR3 DNA reads as TGTGCCAGCACCCCAGCGGGTCTGACCTACGAGCAGTACTTC.

This clonotype was seen many times. This sequence joins TRBV5-1 and TRBJ2-1, with D possibly matching TRBD1 (7 bases). V was pared by 6 bases and J by 8 bases, with 24 bases between. Per germline, CDR1 SGHRS and CDR2 YFSETQ. There are 16 residues in the CDR3. DNA of the CDR3: TGCGCCAGCACTACGGGGGCGACAGGGTATGTCGATGAGCAGTTCTTC. As protein: CASTTGATGYVDEQFF.

The chain employs TRBV10-3 and TRBJ2-1; a possible D gene is TRBD1 (5 bases). Germline CDR1 is ENHRY and CDR2 is SYGVKD. The ends were cut back, 8 bases at V and 5 bases at J, with 10 bases in the middle. The CDR3 covers 12 residues. The CDR3 spells CAIQGGHNEQFF. The CDR3 DNA reads as TGTGCCATCCAGGGCGGCCACAATGAGCAGTTCTTC.

The chain is built from TRBV6-5 and TRBJ1-4; the D gene is possibly TRBD1 (5 bases). Germline CDR1 is MNHEY and CDR2 is SVGAGI. V shed 5 bases and J shed 5 bases, with 15 bases lying between them. The CDR3 covers 15 residues. The CDR3 bases are TGTGCCAGCAGTCTACGGGACGGCTCCAATGAAAAACTGTTTTTT. Protein product: CASSLRDGSNEKLFF.

This clonotype was counted at least ten times. The rearrangement uses TRBV30 and TRBJ1-2, with unresolved D. The V gene's germline CDR1 is GTSNPN and CDR2 SVGIG (reference sequence). The ends were cut back, 0 bases at V and 0 bases at J, with 11 bases in the middle. The CDR3 spans 15 residues. CDR3 in amino acids: CAWSVHGLANYGYTF. In nucleotides, the CDR3 is TGTGCCTGGAGTGTACATGGACTAGCTAACTATGGCTACACCTTC.

This rearrangement joins TRBV5-1 to TRBJ2-3; D gene ambiguous. Trimming shortened V by 0 bases and J by 1 base, and 6 bases separated the two germline ends. This CDR3 has 14 amino acids. CDR1 is SGHRS, CDR2 YFSETQ, per germline. In nucleotides, the CDR3 is TGCGCCAGCAGCTTGGCCGAAGGCACAGATACGCAGTATTTT. Residues: CASSLAEGTDTQYF. The variable domain in full, with the rest retrieved from reference TRBV5-1 and TRBJ2-3, is KAGVTQTPRYLIKTRGQQVTLSCSPISGHRSVSWYQQTPGQGLQFLFEYFSETQRNKGNFPGRFSGRQFSNSRSEMNVSTLELGDSALYLCASSLAEGTDTQYFGPGTRLTVL.

This clonotype was seen repeatedly, ten times or more. V gene TRBV6-5 combines with J gene TRBJ1-1; D remains ambiguous. Per the germline V gene, CDR1 is MNHEY and CDR2 is SVGAGI. V lost 6 bases and J 2 bases, leaving 7 bases between the germline ends. The length of the CDR3 is 12 residues. This CDR3 is CASRRENTEAFF. The CDR3 DNA follows: TGTGCCAGCAGAAGGGAAAACACTGAAGCTTTCTTT.

The chain employs TRBV5-4 and TRBJ2-5, with D uncertain. This CDR3 is built from 11 residues. Trimming pared 7 bases from V and 5 bases from J, leaving 9 bases between. Germline assignment: CDR1 SGHNT and CDR2 YYREEE (reference sequence). The CDR3 sequence is CASGLEETQYF. CDR3 DNA sequence: TGTGCCAGCGGCCTGGAGGAGACCCAGTACTTC.

This clonotype has just a few counts. Here the CDR3 reads CASNPGGRDEQFF. CDR3 sequence (DNA): TGTGCCAGCAACCCTGGGGGGCGGGATGAGCAGTTCTTC. The chain has TRBV11-1 and TRBJ2-1; D is perhaps TRBD1 or TRBD2 (6 bases each). Germline CDR1 SGHAT, CDR2 FQDESV (reference sequence). Trimming took 7 bases from V and 8 from J, leaving 15 bases between them. The CDR3 spans 13 residues.

The chain employs TRBV12-3 or TRBV12-4 and TRBJ2-3; D might be TRBD2 (6 bases). Deletions cut 5 bases from V and 3 bases from J, with 15 bases between. This CDR3 region has 15 residues. CDR3 loop: CASSTGLAATDTQYF. CDR3 coding DNA: TGTGCCAGCAGTACCGGGTTAGCGGCAACAGATACGCAGTATTTT.

The rearrangement uses TRBV19 and TRBJ2-1; 9 bases line up with TRBD2. V lost 5 bases and J lost 3; bases outside the gene matches: 5. There are 15 residues in the CDR3. Germline V lookup: CDR1 LNHDA, CDR2 SQIVND (reference sequence). CDR3 coding DNA: TGTGCCAGTAGTTGGATTAGCGGGAGCTACAATGAGCAGTTCTTC. As protein: CASSWISGSYNEQFF.